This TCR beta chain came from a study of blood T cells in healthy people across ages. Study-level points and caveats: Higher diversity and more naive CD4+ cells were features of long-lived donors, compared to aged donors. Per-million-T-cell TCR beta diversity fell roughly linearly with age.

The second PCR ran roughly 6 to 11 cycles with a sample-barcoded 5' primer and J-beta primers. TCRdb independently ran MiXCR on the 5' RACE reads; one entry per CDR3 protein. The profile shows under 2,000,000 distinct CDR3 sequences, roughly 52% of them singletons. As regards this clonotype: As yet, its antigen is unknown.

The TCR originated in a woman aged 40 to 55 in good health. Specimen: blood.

The CDR3 sequence is CASSLSGGFDEQYF. CDR3 nucleotide sequence: TGTGCCAGCAGCCTTAGCGGGGGGTTCGACGAGCAGTACTTC. This chain joins TRBV7-8 and TRBJ2-7; 10 positions agree with TRBD2. This CDR3 is built from 14 residues. The V segment lost 5 bases and the J segment 5 bases; nucleotides outside the gene matches: 6. Germline CDR1 is SGHVS and CDR2 is FQNEAQ.